This paragraph covers one T cell receptor beta chain sequence. This clonotype has a count of ten or more. Which antigen it targets is not known. Base qualities are not at hand, and no much larger clone is one base apart. This sample was included in a study of early T cells in non-severe SARS-CoV-2 infection (dated by TCRdb to 2020 to 2023). Regarding the research as a whole: Because TCR sequencing relied on bulk RNA taken from unsorted whole blood, pairing of alpha and beta chains was not possible.

As encoded in the germline V gene, CDR1 is MDHEN while CDR2 is SYDVKM. The cysteine opens and the phenylalanine closes a CDR3 of 15 amino acids. Only the CDR3 DNA is retained, 45 bases long and in frame from the first base. V and J lose 3 bases and 5 bases, and a span of 16 bases separates them. Set within a cohort of healthcare workers in London, UK, this nested case-control study involved weekly PCR testing of nasopharyngeal swabs along with blood sampling. Healthcare workers were recruited during the week of the UK lockdown, between 23 and 31 March 2020, and followed weekly for up to about 15 weeks. What the research found in general, with its limitations: Matching against VDJdb was skewed toward anti-spike CD8 responses, likely underestimated virus-specific expansions, and missed private and CD4 specificities.

The library was prepared using 5' RACE. Sequenced on a NextSeq 500. In the TCR library protocol, unique molecular identifiers were attached to individual cDNA molecules to correct for PCR bias and sequencing error. Both TCR alpha and beta chains were sequenced, and tight co-correlation was observed between alpha and beta sequence abundances in each sample. As for the authors' bioinformatics: Decombinator V4 was used to annotate TCR sequences for V gene, J gene and CDR3. Expanded TCRs were defined as changing significantly between any two time points under a Poisson model with p below 0.0001. TCR abundances were normalised to the total number of TCRs sequenced per sample and expressed as counts per million. TRAV1-2 paired with TRAJ12, TRAJ20 or TRAJ33 defined MAIT TCRs, while TRAV10 paired with TRAJ18 defined iNKT TCRs. VDJdb, accessed 1 November 2021, was searched for CMV, EBV and SARS-CoV-2 annotated TCRs, excluding TCRs annotated for multiple antigens. In-frame beta chains were kept once TCRdb had trimmed the public reads at Q25 with fastp and called clones with MiXCR. Rows with a matching CDR3 protein are joined into one entry that keeps the most common DNA and genes. The V and J calls were determined by TCRdb, not by the authors. The sample has approximately 48,000 distinct CDR3 sequences on record, roughly 9.3% of them singletons. 14% to 15% of the sample comes from the top ten.

Here the chain combines TRBV28 and TRBJ1-1; TRBD1 might be the D gene, on 6 matching bases. Sequencing used whole blood. This clonotype was sampled from an adult who was a healthcare worker with PCR-confirmed SARS-CoV-2 infection or an uninfected control (not recorded which). The DNA reads as follows: TGTGCCAGCAGTTTGGCCGGGGGCGCGAGGACTGAAGCTTTCTTT. It translates as CASSLAGGARTEAFF.